This TCR beta chain was identified in a study of cytomegalovirus exposure and HLA in healthy donors. The V end was cut by 4 bases, the J end by 7 bases, with 12 bases between. The length of the CDR3 is 12 residues. Per germline, CDR1 SGHDT and CDR2 YYEEEE. The method was immunoSEQ multiplex PCR; TCRdb's version includes in-frame clones alone and lacks a portion of them. The repertoire holds 140,000 or so clones, 90% seen once, with over 5% in the top ten. This chain links TRBV5-6 with TRBJ2-7; no clear D gene. This sequence originates from a woman in her 30s in good health and CMV-seropositive. The specimen was PBMCs. CDR3 DNA sequence: TGTGCCAGCAGCGAGACCCTCGGGGAGCAGTACTTC. Translation gives CASSETLGEQYF.